The sequence of this T cell receptor (beta chain) was determined in a study of T cells in Graves' hyperthyroidism and ophthalmopathy. General study results and limits: In simple terms, a model built on 13 V-J features told ophthalmopathy apart from stable hyperthyroidism.

Graves' hyperthyroidism without ophthalmopathy progression within 18 months was termed stable. Patients aged 18 to 65 had newly diagnosed hyperthyroidism of under 2 months' duration. The ends lost 5 bases at V and 6 bases at J; junction bases unmatched: 8. This CDR3 has 15 amino acids. CDR1 is SGHRS, CDR2 YFSETQ, per germline. This clonotype was recorded many times. The antigen is undetermined. TCR beta CDR3 regions were amplified from RNA transcripts. The TCR CDR3 first-round RT-PCR relied on the HTBI primer set. TCRdb called the multiplex PCR reads again in MiXCR, with one record for every CDR3 protein. In the table there are 250,000 to 300,000 distinct CDR3 sequences, roughly 15% of which are singletons.

This receptor was obtained from a woman between 35 and 50 years old with Graves' hyperthyroidism. The chain is built from TRBV5-1 and TRBJ1-4; 9 nucleotides agree with TRBD1. The sample comprised blood. In DNA form, the CDR3 reads TGCGCCAGCAGGGACGGAACAGGGGGCGATGAAAAACTGTTTTTT. Protein: CASRDGTGGDEKLFF.